This passage covers 18 T cell receptor beta chains from one sample sequenced in a study of blood T cell repertoires in COVID-19. Some clones are missing from TCRdb's copy, which holds only in-frame ones; the method was immunoSEQ multiplex PCR. Of 200,000 to 250,000 clones listed, roughly 84% are singletons. Source material: peripheral blood. These receptors all come from a man in his fifties or sixties with active or convalescent COVID-19.

The V and J genes are TRBV9 and TRBJ2-3; 9 positions agree with TRBD2. CDR3 length: 17 amino acids. The germline CDR1 and CDR2 sequences are SGDLS and YYNGEE. V lost 7 bases and J lost 1; bases outside the gene matches: 13. CDR3 DNA: TGTGCCAGCGACGATAAAGGAGTAGCGGGGGGCACAGATACGCAGTATTTT. Translation: CASDDKGVAGGTDTQYF. Full variable domain (missing parts from reference TRBV9 and TRBJ2-3): DSGVTQTPKHLITATGQRVTLRCSPRSGDLSVYWYQQSLDQGLQFLIQYYNGEERAKGNILERFSAQQFPDLHSELNLSSLELGDSALYFCASDDKGVAGGTDTQYFGPGTRLTVL.

This clone was seen a few times. The gene calls are TRBV19 and TRBJ1-1, with D possibly TRBD1 on 5 matching bases. This CDR3 region has 13 residues. V was pared by 6 bases and J by 7 bases, with 15 bases between. Germline loops: CDR1 LNHDA, CDR2 SQIVND (reference sequence). The CDR3 protein is CASRLTDHLEAFF. The CDR3 nucleotides are TGTGCCAGTAGATTGACAGACCATCTTGAAGCTTTCTTT.

V and J are TRBV6-4 and TRBJ2-1, with D possibly matching TRBD2 (6 bases). Trimming shortened V by 0 bases and J by 3 bases, and 9 bases separated the two germline ends. The CDR3 has 15 residues. Germline CDR1 reads MRHNA; CDR2 reads SNTAGT. The CDR3 sequence: CASSDSGGGYNEQFF. The CDR3 region has the DNA TGTGCCAGCAGTGACTCTGGGGGAGGCTACAATGAGCAGTTCTTC.

CDR3 DNA sequence: TGCGCCAGCAGCCAAGATATAACAGGGGGCGACACCGGGGAGCTGTTTTTT. Protein: CASSQDITGGDTGELFF. The chain carries TRBV4-3 and TRBJ2-2; 9 nucleotides agree with TRBD1. Germline trimming cut 0 bases from V and 3 bases from J; bases unmatched to any gene: 5. The CDR3 covers 17 residues. CDR1 is LGHNA, CDR2 YSLEER, per germline.

The chain recombines TRBV11-3 with TRBJ2-7, with D perhaps matching TRBD1 (6 bases). Deletions cut 3 bases from V and 4 bases from J, with 19 bases between. Per the germline V gene, CDR1 is SGHNT and CDR2 is YENEEA. This CDR3 is 16 amino acids long. CDR3 residues: CASSFLGAPTLYEQYV. The CDR3 DNA follows: TGTGCCAGCAGCTTCCTGGGGGCTCCCACACTATACGAGCAGTACGTC.

The chain links TRBV7-4 to TRBJ1-6; 8 positions agree with TRBD1. After removal of 2 bases from V and 10 bases from J, the junction contained 7 bases not matched to a gene. Germline CDR1 SGHVT, CDR2 SQSDAQ. The CDR3 is 15 amino acids. CDR3 DNA: TGTGCCAGCAGCTTAAGGACAGGGTTTGGGTCACCCCTCCACTTT. It translates to CASSLRTGFGSPLHF.

This clone was detected only a few times. This rearrangement joins TRBV7-9 to TRBJ2-7; a weak D match, TRBD2 (5 bases). Germline assignment: CDR1 SEHNR and CDR2 FQNEAQ (reference sequence). The CDR3 has 12 amino acids. Trimming removed 4 bases at V and 6 bases at J, with 10 bases between. CDR3 protein: CASSSRGSEQYF. In nucleotides, the CDR3 is TGTGCCAGCAGCTCCCGGGGTTCCGAGCAGTACTTC.

The chain links TRBV28 to TRBJ1-1; D perhaps matches TRBD1 (6 bases). Germline CDR1 is MDHEN and CDR2 is SYDVKM. The CDR3 consists of 14 residues. Deletions cut 6 bases from V and 1 base from J, with 12 bases between. The CDR3 region is CASSQEGQNTEAFF. CDR3 DNA: TGTGCCAGCAGCCAAGAGGGACAGAACACTGAAGCTTTCTTT. Complete variable domain (other parts from reference TRBV28 and TRBJ1-1): DVKVTQSSRYLVKRTGEKVFLECVQDMDHENMFWYRQDPGLGLRLIYFSYDVKMKEKGDIPEGYSVSREKKERFSLILESASTNQTSMYLCASSQEGQNTEAFFGQGTRLTVV.

This chain links TRBV28 with TRBJ1-2, with TRBD1 as a possible D gene (5 bases). V lost 4 bases to trimming and J lost 4 bases, with 7 bases between them. The CDR3 spans 12 residues. Germline CDR1 and CDR2: MDHEN and SYDVKM. The chain's CDR3 is CASSSGVYGYTF. In DNA form, the CDR3 reads TGTGCCAGCAGTTCGGGGGTCTATGGCTACACCTTC.

The chain recombines TRBV5-6 with TRBJ2-1; D is perhaps TRBD1 (5 bases). Deletions cut 0 bases from V and 6 bases from J, with 10 bases between. In germline, CDR1 is SGHDT, CDR2 YYEEEE. There are 14 residues in the CDR3. The CDR3 bases are TGTGCCAGCAGCTTGGCCCAGGGATTCAATGAGCAGTTCTTC. It codes for CASSLAQGFNEQFF.

The chain joins TRBV2 to TRBJ1-5; a possible D gene is TRBD1 (6 bases). Germline assignment: CDR1 SNHLY and CDR2 FYNNEI. V was clipped by 2 bases and J by 7 bases, with 9 bases between them. The CDR3 runs to 13 residues. Written as DNA, the CDR3 is TGTGCCAGCAGTGAATGGGGGCCCCAGCCCCAGCATTTT. It codes for CASSEWGPQPQHF.

The chain joins TRBV11-3 to TRBJ2-5; D perhaps matches TRBD2 (5 bases). The V gene's germline CDR1 is SGHNT and CDR2 YENEEA. This CDR3 spans 13 amino acids. V lost 2 bases and J lost 7, with 11 bases in between. CDR3 DNA sequence: TGTGCCAGCAGCTTACGGCCCCGGGGGACCCAGTACTTC. Its translation: CASSLRPRGTQYF.

The chain couples TRBV4-1 to TRBJ1-5; D gene ambiguous. The CDR3 spans 15 residues. CDR1 is MGHRA and CDR2 is YSYEKL in the germline V gene. V was cut by 0 bases and J by 6 bases, with 12 bases left in between. CDR3 protein: CASSQDLTVGQPQHF. CDR3 coding DNA: TGCGCCAGCAGCCAAGATCTAACGGTCGGTCAGCCCCAGCATTTT.

This chain joins TRBV9 and TRBJ2-2; perhaps TRBD1 as D (6 bases). V was shortened by 0 bases and J by 6 bases, with 9 bases between the two germline ends. Germline values: CDR1 SGDLS, CDR2 YYNGEE. This CDR3 region has 14 residues. In DNA form, the CDR3 reads TGTGCCAGCAGCGTAGTGGGGGCCCCCGGGGAGCTGTTTTTT. Translated, it gives CASSVVGAPGELFF.

This clone has more than one count but fewer than ten. The J gene is TRBJ2-5, the V gene TRBV4-2; 9 bases align to TRBD2. The germline gives CDR1 LGHNA, CDR2 YNFKEQ. J lost 5 bases, V lost 0 bases, and 4 bases had no gene match. This CDR3 spans 15 amino acids. The DNA of the CDR3 is TGTGCCAGCAGCCAAGATGGGACTAGCTGGGAGACCCAGTACTTC. Protein product: CASSQDGTSWETQYF.

A few counts support this clone. The same CDR3 is also encoded by other DNA sequences in this sample. The chain employs TRBV28 and TRBJ1-2; D perhaps matches TRBD1 (5 bases). The germline gives CDR1 MDHEN, CDR2 SYDVKM. V lost 4 bases and J lost 6, with 12 bases in between. The CDR3 length is 13 residues. The DNA for the CDR3 is TGTGCCAGCAGTTCCTCCGGGGGAAATGGCTACACCTTC. Its translation: CASSSSGGNGYTF.

The chain recombines TRBV4-1 with TRBJ1-4; 10 nucleotides line up with TRBD1. V shed 4 bases, J shed 1 base, and the junction held 6 bases outside the gene matches. The CDR3 is 17 residues long. Per the germline V gene, CDR1 is MGHRA and CDR2 is YSYEKL. The chain's CDR3 is CASSRRDRGGTNEKLFF. The CDR3 nucleotides are TGCGCCAGCAGCCGTCGGGACAGGGGCGGAACTAATGAAAAACTGTTTTTT.

This chain joins TRBV18 and TRBJ2-5, with 8 positions matching TRBD2. Germline trimming cut 0 bases from V and 9 bases from J; bases unmatched to any gene: 9. CDR3 length equals 15 residues. Germline loops: CDR1 KGHSH, CDR2 LQKENI. CDR3 coding DNA: TGTGCCAGCTCACCACCGACTAGCGCCGGAAGGGCCCAGTACTTC. Residues: CASSPPTSAGRAQYF. Full variable domain (missing parts from reference TRBV18 and TRBJ2-5): NAGVMQNPRHLVRRRGQEARLRCSPMKGHSHVYWYRQLPEEGLKFMVYLQKENIIDESGMPKERFSAEFPKEGPSILRIQQVVRGDSAAYFCASSPPTSAGRAQYFGPGTRLLVL.